This TCR beta chain was sequenced in a study of blood T cell repertoires in COVID-19. As for the study in general: Acute and convalescent COVID-19 specimens originated in the United States, Italy and Spain. The analysed material was cDNA or gDNA that came from T cells, B-cell-depleted T cells, or PBMCs.

As handled by the study authors: Reference gene primer amplification in the assay estimated nucleated cell counts. The method was immunoSEQ multiplex PCR; TCRdb's version includes in-frame clones alone and lacks a portion of them. The V and J calls and the clone size are those of that table, but D and trimming were determined from the DNA. The table shows around 130,000 clones, with 70% to 80% occurring only once. Per germline, CDR1 SGHRS and CDR2 YFSETQ. There are 13 residues in the CDR3. V gave up 0 bases and J gave up 6 bases, with 9 bases separating them. Input material: peripheral blood. This receptor was taken from a human donor in a cohort sampled during active COVID-19. V gene TRBV5-1 combines with J gene TRBJ1-2, with D unresolved. The CDR3 is CASSLVGGDGYTF. CDR3 in DNA: TGCGCCAGCAGCTTGGTGGGAGGAGATGGCTACACCTTC.